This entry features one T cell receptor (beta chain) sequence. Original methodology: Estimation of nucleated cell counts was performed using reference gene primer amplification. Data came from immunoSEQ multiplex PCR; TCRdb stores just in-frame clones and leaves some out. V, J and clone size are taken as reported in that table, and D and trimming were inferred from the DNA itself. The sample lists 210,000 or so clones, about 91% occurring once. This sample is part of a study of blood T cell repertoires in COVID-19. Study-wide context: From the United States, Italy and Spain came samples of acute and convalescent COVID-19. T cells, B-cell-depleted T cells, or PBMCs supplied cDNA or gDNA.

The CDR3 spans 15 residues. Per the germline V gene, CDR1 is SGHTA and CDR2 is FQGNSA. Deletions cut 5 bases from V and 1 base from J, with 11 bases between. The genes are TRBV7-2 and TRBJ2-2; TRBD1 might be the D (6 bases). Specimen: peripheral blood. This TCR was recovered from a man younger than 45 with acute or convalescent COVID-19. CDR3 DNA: TGTGCCAGCAGCACCTCGGGACAGAACACCGGGGAGCTGTTTTTT. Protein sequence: CASSTSGQNTGELFF.